This TCR beta chain is drawn from a study of cytomegalovirus exposure and HLA in healthy donors. Whole-study results and caveats: For most subjects, TCR beta sequences were reported to predict HLA-A and HLA-B alleles with accuracy. 164 TCR beta chains were listed as cytomegalovirus-associated.

The CDR3 has 15 amino acids. The V gene's germline CDR1 is MNHNS and CDR2 SASEGT. V was clipped by 4 bases and J by 3 bases; unmatched bases: 6. This clone has only one observation. Its antigen is unknown. This cohort consisted of healthy bone marrow donors. Both 60 Vbeta primers and 13 Jbeta primers went into the PCR. Clones were read by immunoSEQ multiplex PCR, and TCRdb kept only the in-frame ones, dropping some. Found here are 95,000 to 150,000 clones, around 72% of them singletons; the top ten hold 3% to 4%. The V gene is TRBV6-1, the J gene TRBJ1-5; 7 nucleotides match TRBD1. The receptor's source is a man aged 25 to 40 in good health and CMV-seronegative. Material: PBMCs. CDR3 DNA sequence: TGTGCCAGCAGTGCACACAGGGGTTACAATCAGCCCCAGCATTTT. Amino acid sequence: CASSAHRGYNQPQHF.